This T cell receptor (beta chain) was observed in a study of shared clonotypes between healthy human individuals. CD45RO-negative CD8 cells positively selected for CCR7 made up the naive population, which excluded terminally differentiated effector memory CD45RA+ cells. The V gene end was trimmed by 1 base and the J gene end by 3 bases; junction bases not matched to a gene: 9. Germline CDR1 reads LGHNA; CDR2 reads YSLEER. The CDR3 consists of 16 residues. Repertoires were generated with immunoSEQ multiplex PCR, while TCRdb's copy carries only in-frame clones and drops some. Of 650,000 to 800,000 clones listed, roughly nine tenths are singletons.

V is TRBV4-3 and J is TRBJ2-7, with 7 bases that match TRBD1. Sample: naive CD8+ T cells sorted from blood. The receptor was derived from a man aged 30 to 45 in good health. CDR3 coding DNA: TGCGCCAGCAGCCAAGCAATTGGGGGACAGAACTACGAGCAGTACTTC. Amino acids: CASSQAIGGQNYEQYF.